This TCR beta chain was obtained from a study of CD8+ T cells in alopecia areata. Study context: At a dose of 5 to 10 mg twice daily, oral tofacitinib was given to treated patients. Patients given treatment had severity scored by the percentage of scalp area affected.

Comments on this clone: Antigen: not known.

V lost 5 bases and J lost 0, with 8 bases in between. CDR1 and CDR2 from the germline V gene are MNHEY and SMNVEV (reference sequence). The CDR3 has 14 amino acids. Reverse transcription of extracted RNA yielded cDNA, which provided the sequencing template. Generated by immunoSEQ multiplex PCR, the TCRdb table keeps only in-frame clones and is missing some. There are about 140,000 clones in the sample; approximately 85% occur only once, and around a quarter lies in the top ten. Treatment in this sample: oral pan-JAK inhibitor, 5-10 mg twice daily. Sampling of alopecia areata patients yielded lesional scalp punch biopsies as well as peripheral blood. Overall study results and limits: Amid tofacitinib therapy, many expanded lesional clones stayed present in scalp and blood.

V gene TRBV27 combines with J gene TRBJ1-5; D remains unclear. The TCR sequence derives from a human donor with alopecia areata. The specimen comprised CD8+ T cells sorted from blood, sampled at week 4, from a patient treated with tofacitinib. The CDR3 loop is CASSRVDSNQPQHF. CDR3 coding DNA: TGTGCCAGCAGTCGTGTGGATAGCAATCAGCCCCAGCATTTT.